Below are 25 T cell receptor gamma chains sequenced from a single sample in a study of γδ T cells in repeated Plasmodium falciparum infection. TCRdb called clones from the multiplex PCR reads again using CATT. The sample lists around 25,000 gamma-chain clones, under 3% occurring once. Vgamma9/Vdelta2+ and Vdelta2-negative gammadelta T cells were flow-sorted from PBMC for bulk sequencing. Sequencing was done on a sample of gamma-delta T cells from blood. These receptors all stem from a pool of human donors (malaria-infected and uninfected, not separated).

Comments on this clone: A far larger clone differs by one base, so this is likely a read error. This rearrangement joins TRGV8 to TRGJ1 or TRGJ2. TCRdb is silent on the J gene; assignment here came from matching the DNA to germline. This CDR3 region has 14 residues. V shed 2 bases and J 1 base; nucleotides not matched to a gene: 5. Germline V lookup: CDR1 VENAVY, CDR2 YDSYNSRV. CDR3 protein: CATWDKTNYYKKLF. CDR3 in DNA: TGTGCCACCTGGGATAAAACAAATTATTATAAGAAACTCTTT.

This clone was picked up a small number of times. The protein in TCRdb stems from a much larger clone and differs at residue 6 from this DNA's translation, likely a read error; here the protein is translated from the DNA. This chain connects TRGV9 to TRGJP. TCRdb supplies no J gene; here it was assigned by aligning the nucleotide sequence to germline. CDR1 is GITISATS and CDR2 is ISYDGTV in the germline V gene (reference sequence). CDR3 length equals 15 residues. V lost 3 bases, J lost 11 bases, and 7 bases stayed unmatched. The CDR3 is CALWELPVGKKIKVF. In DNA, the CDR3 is TGTGCCTTGTGGGAGCTCCCGGTGGGCAAAAAAATCAAGGTATTT.

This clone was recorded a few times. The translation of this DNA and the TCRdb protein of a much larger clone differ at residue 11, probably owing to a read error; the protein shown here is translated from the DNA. The CDR3 reads CATWTGPYYKILF. CDR3 coding DNA: TGTGCCACCTGGACGGGCCCATATTATAAGATACTCTTT. A V gene of TRGV5 was called, but no J gene was assigned. Germline V gene lookup returns CDR1 VINAFY and CDR2 YDVSNSKD. CDR3 length: 13 residues.

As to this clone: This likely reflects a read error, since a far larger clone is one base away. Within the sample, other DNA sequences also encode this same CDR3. The chain's CDR3 is CALWEVHRCYKKLF. DNA for the CDR3: TGTGCCTTGTGGGAGGTCCACCGTTGTTATAAGAAACTCTTC. Called V gene: TRGV9; the J gene was not called. The CDR3 length is 14 residues. Germline lookup yields CDR1 GITISATS and CDR2 ISYDGTV (reference sequence).

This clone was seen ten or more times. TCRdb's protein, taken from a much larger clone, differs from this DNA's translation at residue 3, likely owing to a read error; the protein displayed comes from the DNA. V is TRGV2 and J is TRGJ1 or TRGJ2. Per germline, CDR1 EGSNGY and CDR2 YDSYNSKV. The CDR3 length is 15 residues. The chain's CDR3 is CASWDGPRHYYKKLF. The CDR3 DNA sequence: TGTGCCTCCTGGGACGGGCCGCGCCATTATTATAAGAAACTCTTT.

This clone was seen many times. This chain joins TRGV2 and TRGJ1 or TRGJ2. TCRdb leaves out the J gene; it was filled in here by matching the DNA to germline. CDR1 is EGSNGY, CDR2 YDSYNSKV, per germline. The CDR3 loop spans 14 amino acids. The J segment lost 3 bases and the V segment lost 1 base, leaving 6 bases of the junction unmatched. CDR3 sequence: CATWDGKGYYKKLF. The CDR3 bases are TGTGCCACCTGGGACGGAAAGGGTTATTATAAGAAACTCTTT.

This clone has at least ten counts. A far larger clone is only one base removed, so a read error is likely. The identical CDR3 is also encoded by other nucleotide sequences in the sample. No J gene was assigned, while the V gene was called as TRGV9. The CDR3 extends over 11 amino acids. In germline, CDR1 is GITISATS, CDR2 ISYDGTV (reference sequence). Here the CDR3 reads CALWEQYKKLF. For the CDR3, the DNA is TGTGCCTTGTGGGAACAATATAAGAAGCTCTTT.

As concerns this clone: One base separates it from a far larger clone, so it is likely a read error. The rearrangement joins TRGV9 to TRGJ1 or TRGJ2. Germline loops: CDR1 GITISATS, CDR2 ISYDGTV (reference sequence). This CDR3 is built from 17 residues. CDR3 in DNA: TGTGCCTTGTGGGAGGTGCATTACCCGATATATTATTATAAGAAGCTCTTT. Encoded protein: CALWEVHYPIYYYKKLF.

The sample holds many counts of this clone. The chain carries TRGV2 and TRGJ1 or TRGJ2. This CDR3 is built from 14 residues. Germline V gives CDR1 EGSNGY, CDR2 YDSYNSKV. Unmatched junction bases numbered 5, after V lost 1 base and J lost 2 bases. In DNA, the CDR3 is TGTGCCACCTGGGACGGCCGGGATTATTATAAGAAACTCTTT. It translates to CATWDGRDYYKKLF.

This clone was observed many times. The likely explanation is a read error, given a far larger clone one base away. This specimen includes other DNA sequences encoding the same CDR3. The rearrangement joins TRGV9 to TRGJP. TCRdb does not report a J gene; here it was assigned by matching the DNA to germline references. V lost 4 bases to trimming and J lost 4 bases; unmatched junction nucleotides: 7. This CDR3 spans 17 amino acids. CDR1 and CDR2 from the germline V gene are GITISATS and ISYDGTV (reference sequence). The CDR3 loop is CALWDHDQELGKKIKVF. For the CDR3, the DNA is TGTGCCTTGTGGGACCATGACCAAGAGTTGGGCAAAAAAATCAAGGTATTT.

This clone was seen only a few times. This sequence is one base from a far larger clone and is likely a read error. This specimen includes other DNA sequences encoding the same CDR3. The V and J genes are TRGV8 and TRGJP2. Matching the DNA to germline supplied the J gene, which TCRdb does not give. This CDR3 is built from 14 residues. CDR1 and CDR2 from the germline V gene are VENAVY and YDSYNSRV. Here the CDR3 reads CATWGWSSDWIKTF. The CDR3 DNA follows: TGCGCCACCTGGGGCTGGAGTAGTGATTGGATCAAGACGTTT.

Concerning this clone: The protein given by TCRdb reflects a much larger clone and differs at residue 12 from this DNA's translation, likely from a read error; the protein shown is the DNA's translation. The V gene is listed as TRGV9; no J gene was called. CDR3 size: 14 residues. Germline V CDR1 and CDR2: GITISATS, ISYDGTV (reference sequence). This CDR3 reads CALWEAGTYYKRLF. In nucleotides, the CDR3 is TGTGCCTTGTGGGAGGCCGGCACCTATTATAAGAGACTCTTT.

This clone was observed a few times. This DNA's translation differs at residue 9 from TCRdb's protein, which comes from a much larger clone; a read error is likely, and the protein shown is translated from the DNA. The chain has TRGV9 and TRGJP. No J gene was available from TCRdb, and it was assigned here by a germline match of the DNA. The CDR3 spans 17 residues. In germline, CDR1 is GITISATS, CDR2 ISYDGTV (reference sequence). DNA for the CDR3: TGTGCCTTGTGGGAGGGGATGCAAGGGTTGGGCAAAAAAATCAAGGTATTT. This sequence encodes CALWEGMQGLGKKIKVF.

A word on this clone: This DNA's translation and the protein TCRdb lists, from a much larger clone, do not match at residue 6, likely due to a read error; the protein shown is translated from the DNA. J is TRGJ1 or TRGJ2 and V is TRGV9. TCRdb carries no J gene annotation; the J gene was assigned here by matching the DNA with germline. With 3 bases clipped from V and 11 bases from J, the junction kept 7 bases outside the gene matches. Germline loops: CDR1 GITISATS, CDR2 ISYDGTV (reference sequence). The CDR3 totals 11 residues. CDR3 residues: CALWEPYEKLF. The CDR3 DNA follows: TGTGCCTTGTGGGAGCCGTACGAGAAACTCTTT.

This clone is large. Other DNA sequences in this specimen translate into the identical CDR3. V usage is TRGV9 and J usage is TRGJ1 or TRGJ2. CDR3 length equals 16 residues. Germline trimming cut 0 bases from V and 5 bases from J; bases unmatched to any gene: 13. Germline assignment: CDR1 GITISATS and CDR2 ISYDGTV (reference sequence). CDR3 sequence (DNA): TGTGCCTTGTGGGAGGTGCACAATGGCGAAAATTATAAGAAACTCTTT. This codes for CALWEVHNGENYKKLF.

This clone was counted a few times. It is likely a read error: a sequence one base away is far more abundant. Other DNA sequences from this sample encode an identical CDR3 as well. The DNA for the CDR3 is TGTGCCACCTGGGATGGGACTGGTTGGTTCAAGATATTC. Protein sequence: CATWDGTGWFKIF. V gene assignment gives TRGV4, but the J gene was left uncalled. Per the germline V gene, CDR1 is EGSTGY and CDR2 is YDSYTSSV. The CDR3 is made up of 13 amino acids.

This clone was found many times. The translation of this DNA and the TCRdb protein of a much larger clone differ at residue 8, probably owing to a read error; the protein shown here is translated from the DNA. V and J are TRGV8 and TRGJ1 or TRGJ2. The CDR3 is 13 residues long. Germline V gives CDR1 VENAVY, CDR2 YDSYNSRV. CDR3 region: CATWDRNHYKKLF. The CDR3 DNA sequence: TGTGCCACCTGGGATAGGAATCATTATAAGAAACTCTTT.

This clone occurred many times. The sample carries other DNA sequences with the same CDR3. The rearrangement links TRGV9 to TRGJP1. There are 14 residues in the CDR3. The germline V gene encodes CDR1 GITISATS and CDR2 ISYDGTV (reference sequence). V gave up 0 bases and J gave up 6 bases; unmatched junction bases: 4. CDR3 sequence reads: CALWEVQSGWFKIF. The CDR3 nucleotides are TGTGCCTTGTGGGAGGTGCAATCTGGTTGGTTCAAGATATTT.

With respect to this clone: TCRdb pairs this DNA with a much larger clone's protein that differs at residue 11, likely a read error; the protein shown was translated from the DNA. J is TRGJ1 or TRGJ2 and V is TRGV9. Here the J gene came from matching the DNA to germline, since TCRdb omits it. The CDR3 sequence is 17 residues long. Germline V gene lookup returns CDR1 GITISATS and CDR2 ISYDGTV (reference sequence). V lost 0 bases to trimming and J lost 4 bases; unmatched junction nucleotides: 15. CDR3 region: CALWEVQGEGEYYKKLF. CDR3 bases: TGTGCCTTGTGGGAGGTGCAAGGGGAAGGAGAATATTATAAGAAACTCTTT.

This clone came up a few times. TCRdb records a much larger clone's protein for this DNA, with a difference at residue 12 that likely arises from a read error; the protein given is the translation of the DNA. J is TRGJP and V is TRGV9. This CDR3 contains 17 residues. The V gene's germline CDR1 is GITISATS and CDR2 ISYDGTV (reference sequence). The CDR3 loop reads CALWEVHVELGEKIKVF. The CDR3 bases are TGTGCCTTGTGGGAGGTGCACGTGGAGTTGGGCGAAAAAATCAAGGTATTT.

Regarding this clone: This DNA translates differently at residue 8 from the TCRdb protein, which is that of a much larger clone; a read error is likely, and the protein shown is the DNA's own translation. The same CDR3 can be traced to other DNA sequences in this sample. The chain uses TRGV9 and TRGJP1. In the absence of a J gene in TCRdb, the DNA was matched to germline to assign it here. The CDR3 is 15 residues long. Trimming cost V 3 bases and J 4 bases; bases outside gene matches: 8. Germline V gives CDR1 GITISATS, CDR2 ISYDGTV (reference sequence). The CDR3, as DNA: TGTGCCTTGTGGGAGTTATATAGCACTGGTTGGTTCAAGATATTT. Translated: CALWELYSTGWFKIF.

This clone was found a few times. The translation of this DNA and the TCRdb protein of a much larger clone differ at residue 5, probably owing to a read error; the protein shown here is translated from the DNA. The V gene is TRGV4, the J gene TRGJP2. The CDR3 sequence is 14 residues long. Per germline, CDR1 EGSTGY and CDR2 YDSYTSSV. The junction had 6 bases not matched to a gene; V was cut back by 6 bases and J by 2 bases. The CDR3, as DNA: TGTGCCACCTGGAAAAAGAGTAGTGATTGGATCAAGACGTTT. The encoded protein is CATWKKSSDWIKTF.

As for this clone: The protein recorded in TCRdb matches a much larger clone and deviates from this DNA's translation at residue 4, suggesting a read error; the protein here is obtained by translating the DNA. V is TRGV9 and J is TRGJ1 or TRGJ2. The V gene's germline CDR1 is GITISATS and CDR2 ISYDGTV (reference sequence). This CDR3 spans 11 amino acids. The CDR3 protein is CALREVLRKLF. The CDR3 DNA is TGTGCCTTGCGGGAGGTGCTGAGGAAACTCTTT.

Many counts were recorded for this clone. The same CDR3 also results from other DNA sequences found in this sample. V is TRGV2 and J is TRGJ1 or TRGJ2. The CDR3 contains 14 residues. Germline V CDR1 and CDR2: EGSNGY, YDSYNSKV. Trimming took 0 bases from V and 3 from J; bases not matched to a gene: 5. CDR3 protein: CATWDGPPYYKKLF. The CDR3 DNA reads TGTGCCACCTGGGACGGGCCTCCTTATTATAAGAAACTCTTT.

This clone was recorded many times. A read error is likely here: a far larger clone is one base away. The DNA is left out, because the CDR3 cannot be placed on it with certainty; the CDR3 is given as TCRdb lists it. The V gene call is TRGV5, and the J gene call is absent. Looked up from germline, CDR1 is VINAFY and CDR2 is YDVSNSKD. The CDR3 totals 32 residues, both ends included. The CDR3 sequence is CATWDRRRIIRNSLAVEQHWLSQVSIGRVQHF.